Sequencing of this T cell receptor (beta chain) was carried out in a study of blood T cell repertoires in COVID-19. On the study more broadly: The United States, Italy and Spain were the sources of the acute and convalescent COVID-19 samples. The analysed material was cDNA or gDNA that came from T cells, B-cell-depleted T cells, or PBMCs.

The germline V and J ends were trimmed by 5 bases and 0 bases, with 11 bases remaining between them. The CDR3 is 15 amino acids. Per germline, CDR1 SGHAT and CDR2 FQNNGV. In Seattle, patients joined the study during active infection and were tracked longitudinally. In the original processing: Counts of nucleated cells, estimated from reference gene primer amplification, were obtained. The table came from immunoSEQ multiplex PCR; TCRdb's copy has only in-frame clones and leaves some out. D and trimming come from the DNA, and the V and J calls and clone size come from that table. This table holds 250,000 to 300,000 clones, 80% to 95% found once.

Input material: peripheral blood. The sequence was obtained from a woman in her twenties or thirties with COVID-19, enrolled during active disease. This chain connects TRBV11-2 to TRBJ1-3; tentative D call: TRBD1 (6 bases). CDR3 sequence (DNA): TGTGCCAGCAGCGTAGGGACACCCTCTGGAAACACCATATATTTT. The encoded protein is CASSVGTPSGNTIYF.